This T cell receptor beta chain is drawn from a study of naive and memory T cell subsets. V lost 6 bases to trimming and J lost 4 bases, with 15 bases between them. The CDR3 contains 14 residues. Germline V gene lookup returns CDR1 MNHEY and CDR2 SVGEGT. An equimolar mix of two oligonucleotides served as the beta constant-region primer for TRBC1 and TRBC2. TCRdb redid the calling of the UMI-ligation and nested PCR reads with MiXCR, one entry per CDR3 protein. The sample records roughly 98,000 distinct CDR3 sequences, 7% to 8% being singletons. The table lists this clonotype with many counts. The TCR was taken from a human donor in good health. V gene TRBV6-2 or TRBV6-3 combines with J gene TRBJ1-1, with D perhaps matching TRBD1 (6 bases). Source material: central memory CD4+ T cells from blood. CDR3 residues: CASRPQGLGTEAFF. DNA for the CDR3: TGTGCCAGCAGGCCACAGGGACTAGGCACTGAAGCTTTCTTT.